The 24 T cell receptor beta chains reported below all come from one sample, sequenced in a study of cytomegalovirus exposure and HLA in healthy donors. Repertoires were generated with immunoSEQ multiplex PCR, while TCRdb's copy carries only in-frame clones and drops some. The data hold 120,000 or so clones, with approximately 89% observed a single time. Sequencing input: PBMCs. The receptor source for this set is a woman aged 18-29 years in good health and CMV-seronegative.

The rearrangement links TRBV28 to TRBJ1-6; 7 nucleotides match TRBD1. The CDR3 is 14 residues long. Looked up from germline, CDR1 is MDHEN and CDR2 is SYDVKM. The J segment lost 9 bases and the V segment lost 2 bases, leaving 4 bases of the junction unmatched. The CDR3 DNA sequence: TGTGCCAGCAGTTTAACAGGACAGGCTTCACCCCTCCACTTT. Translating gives CASSLTGQASPLHF.

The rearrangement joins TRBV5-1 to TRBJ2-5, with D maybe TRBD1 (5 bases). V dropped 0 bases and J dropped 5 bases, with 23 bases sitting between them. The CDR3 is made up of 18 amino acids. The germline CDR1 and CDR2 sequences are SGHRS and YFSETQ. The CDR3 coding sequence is TGCGCCAGCAGCTTGGAATCTAATTTGTGGGGCCCGGTCGAGACCCAGTACTTC. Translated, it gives CASSLESNLWGPVETQYF.

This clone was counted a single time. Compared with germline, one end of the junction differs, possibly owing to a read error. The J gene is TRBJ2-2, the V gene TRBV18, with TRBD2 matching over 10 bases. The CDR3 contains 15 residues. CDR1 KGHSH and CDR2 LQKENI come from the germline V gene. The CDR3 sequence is CASSLAGTSEGVLFF. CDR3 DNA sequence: TGTGCCAGCTCCCTCGCCGGGACTAGCGAGGGGGTGCTGTTTTTT.

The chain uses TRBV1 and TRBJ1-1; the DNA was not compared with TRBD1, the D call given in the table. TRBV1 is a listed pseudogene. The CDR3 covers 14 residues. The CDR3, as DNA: TGCACCAGCAGCCAAGATACAGAAAACACTGAAGCTTTCTTT. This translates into CTSSQDTENTEAFF.

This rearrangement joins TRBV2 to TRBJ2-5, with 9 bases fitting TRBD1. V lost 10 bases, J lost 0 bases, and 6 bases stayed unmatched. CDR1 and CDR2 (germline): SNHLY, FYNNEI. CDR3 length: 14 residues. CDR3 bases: TGTGCCACCTCGACAGGGGGTTACCAAGAGACCCAGTACTTC. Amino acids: CATSTGGYQETQYF.

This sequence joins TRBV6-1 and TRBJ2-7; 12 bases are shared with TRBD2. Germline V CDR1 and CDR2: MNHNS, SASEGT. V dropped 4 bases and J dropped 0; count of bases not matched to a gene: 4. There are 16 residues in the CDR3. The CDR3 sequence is CASSALAGGSSYEQYV. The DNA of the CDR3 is TGTGCCAGCAGTGCACTAGCGGGGGGAAGCTCCTACGAGCAGTACGTC.

As DNA, the CDR3 is TGTGCCAGCCGCCCTGCGCGGGTTGGGAATTCACCCCTCCACTTT. It specifies CASRPARVGNSPLHF. The rearrangement joins TRBV28 to TRBJ1-6; D gene unclear. Germline V lookup: CDR1 MDHEN, CDR2 SYDVKM. The CDR3 runs 15 residues. V was shortened by 8 bases and J by 7 bases, with 18 bases between the two germline ends.

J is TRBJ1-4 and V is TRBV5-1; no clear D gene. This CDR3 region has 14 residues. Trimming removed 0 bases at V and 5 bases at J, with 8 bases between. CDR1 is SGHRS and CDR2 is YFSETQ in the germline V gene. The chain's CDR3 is CASSLGAMNEKLFF. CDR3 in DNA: TGCGCCAGCAGCTTGGGGGCAATGAATGAAAAACTGTTTTTT.

The CDR3 DNA is TGTGCCAGCAGCAGGGATGGCTATGGCTACACCTTC. Residues: CASSRDGYGYTF. V gene TRBV27 combines with J gene TRBJ1-2; TRBD1 is a possible D gene (5 bases). CDR3 size: 12 residues. Germline-derived CDR1 and CDR2 are MNHEY and SMNVEV (reference sequence). V was cut by 6 bases and J by 4 bases, with 9 bases left in between.

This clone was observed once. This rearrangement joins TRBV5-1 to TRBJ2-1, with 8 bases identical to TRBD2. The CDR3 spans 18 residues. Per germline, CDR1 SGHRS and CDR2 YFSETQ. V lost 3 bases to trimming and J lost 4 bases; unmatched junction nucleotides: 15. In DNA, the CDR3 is TGCGCCAGCAGCTCGGCGGGCCAGGGACTAGTGTTTTACAATGAGCAGTTCTTC. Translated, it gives CASSSAGQGLVFYNEQFF. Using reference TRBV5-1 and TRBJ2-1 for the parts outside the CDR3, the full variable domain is KAGVTQTPRYLIKTRGQQVTLSCSPISGHRSVSWYQQTPGQGLQFLFEYFSETQRNKGNFPGRFSGRQFSNSRSEMNVSTLELGDSALYLCASSSAGQGLVFYNEQFFGPGTRLTVL.

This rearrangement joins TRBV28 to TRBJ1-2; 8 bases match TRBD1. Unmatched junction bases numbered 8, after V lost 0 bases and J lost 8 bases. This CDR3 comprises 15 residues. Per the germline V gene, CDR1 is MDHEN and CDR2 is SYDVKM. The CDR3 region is CASSLWQGASGGYTF. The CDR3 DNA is TGTGCCAGCAGTTTATGGCAGGGGGCCTCAGGAGGCTACACCTTC.

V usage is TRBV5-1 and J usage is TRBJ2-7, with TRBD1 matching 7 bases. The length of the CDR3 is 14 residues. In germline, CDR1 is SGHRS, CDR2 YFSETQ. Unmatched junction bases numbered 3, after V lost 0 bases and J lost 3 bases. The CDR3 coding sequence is TGCGCCAGCAGCTTGGAAGGGACAGTCTACGAGCAGTACGTC. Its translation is CASSLEGTVYEQYV.

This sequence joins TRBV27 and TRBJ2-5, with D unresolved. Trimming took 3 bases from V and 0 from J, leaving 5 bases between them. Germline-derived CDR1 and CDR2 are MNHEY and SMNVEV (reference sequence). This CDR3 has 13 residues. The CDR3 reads CASSFGYQETQYF. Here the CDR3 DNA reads TGTGCCAGCAGTTTCGGGTACCAAGAGACCCAGTACTTC.

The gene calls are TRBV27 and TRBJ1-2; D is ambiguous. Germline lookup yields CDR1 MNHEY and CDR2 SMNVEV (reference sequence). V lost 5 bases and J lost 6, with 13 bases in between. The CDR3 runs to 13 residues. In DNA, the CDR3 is TGTGCCAGCAGTCCCCCCGGGAGAAATGGCTACACCTTC. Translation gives CASSPPGRNGYTF.

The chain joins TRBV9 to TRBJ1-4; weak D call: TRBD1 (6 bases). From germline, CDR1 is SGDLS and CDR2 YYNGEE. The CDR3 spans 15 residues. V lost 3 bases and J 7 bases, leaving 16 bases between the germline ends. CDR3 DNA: TGTGCCAGCAGCGACCGCAGGGGCATAACTGAAAAACTGTTTTTT. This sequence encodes CASSDRRGITEKLFF. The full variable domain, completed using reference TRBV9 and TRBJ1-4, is DSGVTQTPKHLITATGQRVTLRCSPRSGDLSVYWYQQSLDQGLQFLIQYYNGEERAKGNILERFSAQQFPDLHSELNLSSLELGDSALYFCASSDRRGITEKLFFGSGTQLSVL.

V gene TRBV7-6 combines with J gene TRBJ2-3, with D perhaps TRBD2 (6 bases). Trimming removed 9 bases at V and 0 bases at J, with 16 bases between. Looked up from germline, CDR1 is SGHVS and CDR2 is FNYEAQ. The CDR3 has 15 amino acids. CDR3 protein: CASHPGSGSTDTQYF. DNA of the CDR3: TGTGCCAGTCATCCGGGTAGCGGAAGCACAGATACGCAGTATTTT.

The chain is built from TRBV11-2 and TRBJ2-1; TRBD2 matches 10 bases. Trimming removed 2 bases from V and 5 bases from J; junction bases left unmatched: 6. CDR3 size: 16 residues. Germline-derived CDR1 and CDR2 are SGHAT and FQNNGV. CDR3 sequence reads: CASSLPPGLANNEQFF. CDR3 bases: TGTGCCAGCAGCTTACCCCCGGGACTAGCGAACAATGAGCAGTTCTTC.

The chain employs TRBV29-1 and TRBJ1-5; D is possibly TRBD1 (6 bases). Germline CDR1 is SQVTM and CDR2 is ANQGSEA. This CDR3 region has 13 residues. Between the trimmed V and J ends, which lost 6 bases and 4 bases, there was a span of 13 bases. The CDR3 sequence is CSVLTGPNQPQHF. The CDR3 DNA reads TGCAGCGTCCTTACAGGGCCGAATCAGCCCCAGCATTTT.

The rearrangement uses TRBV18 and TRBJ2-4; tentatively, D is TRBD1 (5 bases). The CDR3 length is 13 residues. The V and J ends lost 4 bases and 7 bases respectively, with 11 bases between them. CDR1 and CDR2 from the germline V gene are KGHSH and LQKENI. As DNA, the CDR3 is TGTGCCAGCTCACTAACACCAGGGAACATTCAGTACTTC. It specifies CASSLTPGNIQYF.

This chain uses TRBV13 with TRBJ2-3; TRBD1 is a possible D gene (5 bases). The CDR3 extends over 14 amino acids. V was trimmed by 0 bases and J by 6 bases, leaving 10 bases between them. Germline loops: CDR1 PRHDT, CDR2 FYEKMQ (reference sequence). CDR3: CASSLGRKGDTQYF. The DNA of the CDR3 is TGTGCCAGCAGCTTAGGTAGGAAGGGGGATACGCAGTATTTT.

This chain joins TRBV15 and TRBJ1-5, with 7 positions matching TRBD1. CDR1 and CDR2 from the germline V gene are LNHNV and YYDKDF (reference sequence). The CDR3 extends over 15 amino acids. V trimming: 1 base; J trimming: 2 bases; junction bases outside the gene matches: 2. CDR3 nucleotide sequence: TGTGCCACCAGCAGAGCCGGGACAGGCAATCAGCCCCAGCATTTT. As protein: CATSRAGTGNQPQHF.

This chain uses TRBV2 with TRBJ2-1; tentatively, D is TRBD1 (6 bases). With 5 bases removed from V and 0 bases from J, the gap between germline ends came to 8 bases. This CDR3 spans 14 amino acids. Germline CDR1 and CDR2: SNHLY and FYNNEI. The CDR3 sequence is CASSKGDSYNEQFF. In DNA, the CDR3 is TGTGCCAGCAGTAAGGGGGACTCCTACAATGAGCAGTTCTTC.

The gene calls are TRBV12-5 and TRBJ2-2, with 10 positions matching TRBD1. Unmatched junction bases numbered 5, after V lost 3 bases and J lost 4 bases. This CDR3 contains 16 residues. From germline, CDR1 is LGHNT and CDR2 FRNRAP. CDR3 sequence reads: CASGLDRGLITGELFF. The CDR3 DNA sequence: TGTGCTAGTGGTTTAGACAGGGGGCTAATCACCGGGGAGCTGTTTTTT.

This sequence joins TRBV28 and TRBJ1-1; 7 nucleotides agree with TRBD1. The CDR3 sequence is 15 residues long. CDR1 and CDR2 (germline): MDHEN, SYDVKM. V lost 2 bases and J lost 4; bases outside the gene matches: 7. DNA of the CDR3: TGTGCCAGCAGTTTAGGGGACAGAGAAATCACTGAAGCTTTCTTT. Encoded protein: CASSLGDREITEAFF.